Below, one T cell receptor (beta chain) is given with its context. The antigen remains unidentified. This sample is drawn from a study of early T cells in non-severe SARS-CoV-2 infection. Study background: Whole-blood bulk RNA, unsorted, was sequenced, and chains were unpaired. General observations from the study: Matching results from VDJdb favored anti-spike CD8 responses, leaving private and CD4 specificities undetected.

V dropped 7 bases and J dropped 3 bases, with 7 bases sitting between them. CDR3 length: 12 residues. The germline CDR1 and CDR2 sequences are MNHEY and SVGEGT. The TCR library protocol attached unique molecular identifiers to the individual cDNA molecules. TCRdb re-derived calls from the 5' RACE reads in MiXCR, one entry per CDR3 protein. This sample has 50,000 to 60,000 distinct CDR3 sequences, with roughly 9% found just once. The sample taken for sequencing was whole blood. The receptor comes from an adult who was a healthcare worker with PCR-confirmed SARS-CoV-2 infection or an uninfected control (not recorded which). J is TRBJ1-5 and V is TRBV6-2 or TRBV6-3, with D uncertain. The CDR3 sequence is CASNNPNQPQHF. The CDR3 DNA follows: TGTGCCAGCAACAACCCCAATCAGCCCCAGCATTTT.